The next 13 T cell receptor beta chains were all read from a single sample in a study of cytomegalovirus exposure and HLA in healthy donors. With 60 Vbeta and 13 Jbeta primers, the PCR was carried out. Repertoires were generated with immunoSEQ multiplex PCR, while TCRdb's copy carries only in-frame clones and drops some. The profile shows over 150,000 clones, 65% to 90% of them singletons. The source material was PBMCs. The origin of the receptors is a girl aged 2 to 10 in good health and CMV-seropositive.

Here the CDR3 reads CSVGALPGQGSHGYTF. Written as DNA, the CDR3 is TGCAGCGTTGGCGCCTTACCGGGACAGGGCTCCCATGGCTACACCTTC. The chain employs TRBV29-1 and TRBJ1-2, with 9 bases fitting TRBD1. Unmatched junction bases numbered 15, after V lost 4 bases and J lost 6 bases. The CDR3 runs to 16 residues. Germline values: CDR1 SQVTM, CDR2 ANQGSEA.

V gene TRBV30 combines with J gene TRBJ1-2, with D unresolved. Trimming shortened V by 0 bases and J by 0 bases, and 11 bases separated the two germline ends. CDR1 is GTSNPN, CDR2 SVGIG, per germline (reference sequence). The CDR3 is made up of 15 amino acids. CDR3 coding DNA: TGTGCCTGGAGTGTACGGGTGCAAACTAACTATGGCTACACCTTC. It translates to CAWSVRVQTNYGYTF.

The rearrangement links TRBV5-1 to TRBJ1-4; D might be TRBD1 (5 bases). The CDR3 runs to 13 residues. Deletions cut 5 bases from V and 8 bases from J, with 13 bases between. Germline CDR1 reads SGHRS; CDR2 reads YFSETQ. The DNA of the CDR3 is TGCGCCAGCAGTTCCGGGGGAGCCGAAAAACTGTTTTTT. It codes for CASSSGGAEKLFF.

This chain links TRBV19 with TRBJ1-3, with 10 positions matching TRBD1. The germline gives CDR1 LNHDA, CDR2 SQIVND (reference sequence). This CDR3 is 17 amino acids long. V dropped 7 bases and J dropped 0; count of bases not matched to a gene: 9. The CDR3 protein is CASTDRGPSSSGNTIYF. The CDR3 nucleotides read TGTGCCAGTACCGACAGGGGGCCCTCATCCTCTGGAAACACCATATATTTT.

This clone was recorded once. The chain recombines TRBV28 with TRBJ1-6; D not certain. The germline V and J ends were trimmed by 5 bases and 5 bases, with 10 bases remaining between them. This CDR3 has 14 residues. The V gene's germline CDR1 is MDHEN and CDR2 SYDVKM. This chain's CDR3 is CASSRRRNNSPLHF. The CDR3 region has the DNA TGTGCCAGCAGTCGTAGAAGAAATAATTCACCCCTCCACTTT.

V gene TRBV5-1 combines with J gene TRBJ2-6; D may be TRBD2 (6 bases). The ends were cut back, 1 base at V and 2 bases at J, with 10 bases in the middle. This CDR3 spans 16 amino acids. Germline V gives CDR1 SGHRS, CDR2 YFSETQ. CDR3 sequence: CASSLPGGTGANVLTF. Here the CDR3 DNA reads TGCGCCAGCAGCTTGCCTGGCGGGACTGGGGCCAACGTCCTGACTTTC.

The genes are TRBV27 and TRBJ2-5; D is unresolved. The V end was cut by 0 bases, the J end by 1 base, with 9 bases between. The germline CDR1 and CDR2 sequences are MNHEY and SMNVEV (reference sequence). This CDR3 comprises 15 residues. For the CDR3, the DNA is TGTGCCAGCAGTTTATCCTCCTGGCCCCAAGAGACCCAGTACTTC. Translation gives CASSLSSWPQETQYF.

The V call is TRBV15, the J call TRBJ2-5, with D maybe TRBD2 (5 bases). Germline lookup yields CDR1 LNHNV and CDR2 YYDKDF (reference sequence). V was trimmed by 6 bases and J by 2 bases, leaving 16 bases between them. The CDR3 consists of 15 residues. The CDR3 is CATRERRVHQETQYF. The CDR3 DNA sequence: TGTGCCACCAGAGAGCGGCGGGTCCATCAAGAGACCCAGTACTTC.

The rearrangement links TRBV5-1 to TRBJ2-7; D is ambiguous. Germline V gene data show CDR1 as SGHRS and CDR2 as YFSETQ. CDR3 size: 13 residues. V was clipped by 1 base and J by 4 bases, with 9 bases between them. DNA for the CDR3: TGCGCCAGCAGCTTGTACAGCAAATACGAGCAGTACTTC. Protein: CASSLYSKYEQYF.

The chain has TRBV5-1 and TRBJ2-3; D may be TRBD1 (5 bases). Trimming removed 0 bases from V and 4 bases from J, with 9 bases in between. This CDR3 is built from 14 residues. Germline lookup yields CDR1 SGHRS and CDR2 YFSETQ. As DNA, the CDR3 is TGCGCCAGCAGCTTGGGTCTAGGGGCAGATACGCAGTATTTT. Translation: CASSLGLGADTQYF.

The CDR3 coding sequence is TGTGCCAGCAGCCCCCTAGTGTGGCCACCCCTCCACTTT. This encodes CASSPLVWPPLHF. This chain links TRBV9 with TRBJ1-6; D is unclear. Germline CDR1 is SGDLS and CDR2 is YYNGEE. The CDR3 length is 13 residues. The germline V and J ends were trimmed by 4 bases and 11 bases, with 13 bases remaining between them.

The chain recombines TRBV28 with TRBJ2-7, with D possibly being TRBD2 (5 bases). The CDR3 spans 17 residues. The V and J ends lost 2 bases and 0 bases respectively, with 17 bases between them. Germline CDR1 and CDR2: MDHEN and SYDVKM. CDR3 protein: CASSLTGELGISYEQYF. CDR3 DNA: TGTGCCAGCAGTTTAACGGGCGAGCTCGGGATCTCCTACGAGCAGTACTTC.

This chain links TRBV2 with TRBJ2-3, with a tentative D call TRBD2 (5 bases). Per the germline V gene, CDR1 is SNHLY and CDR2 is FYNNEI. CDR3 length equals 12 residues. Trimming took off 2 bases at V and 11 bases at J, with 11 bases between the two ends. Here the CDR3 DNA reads TGTGCCAGCAGTGAACCCCTAGCCCGGCAGTATTTT. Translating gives CASSEPLARQYF.